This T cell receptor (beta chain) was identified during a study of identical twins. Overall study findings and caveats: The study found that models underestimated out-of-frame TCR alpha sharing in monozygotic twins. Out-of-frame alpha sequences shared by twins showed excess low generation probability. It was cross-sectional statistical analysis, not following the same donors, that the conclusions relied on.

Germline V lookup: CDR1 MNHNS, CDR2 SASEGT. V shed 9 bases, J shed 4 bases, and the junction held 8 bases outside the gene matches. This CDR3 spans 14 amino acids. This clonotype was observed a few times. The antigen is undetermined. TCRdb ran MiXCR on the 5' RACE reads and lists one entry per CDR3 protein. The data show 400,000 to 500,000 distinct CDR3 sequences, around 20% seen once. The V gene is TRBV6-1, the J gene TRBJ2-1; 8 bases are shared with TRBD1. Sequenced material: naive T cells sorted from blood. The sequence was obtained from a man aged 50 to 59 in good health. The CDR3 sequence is CASHRDRTYNEQFF. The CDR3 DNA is TGTGCCAGTCACCGGGACAGGACTTACAATGAGCAGTTCTTC.